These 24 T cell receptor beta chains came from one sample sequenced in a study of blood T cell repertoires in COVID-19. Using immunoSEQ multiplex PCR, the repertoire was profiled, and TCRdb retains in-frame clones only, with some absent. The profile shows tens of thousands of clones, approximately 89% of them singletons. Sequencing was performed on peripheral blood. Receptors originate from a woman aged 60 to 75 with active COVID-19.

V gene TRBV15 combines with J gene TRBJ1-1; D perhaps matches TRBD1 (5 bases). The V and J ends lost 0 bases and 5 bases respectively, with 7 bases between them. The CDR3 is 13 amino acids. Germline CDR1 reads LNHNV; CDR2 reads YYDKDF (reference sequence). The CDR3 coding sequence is TGTGCCACCAGCAGAGATGGGGGGACTGAAGCTTTCTTT. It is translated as CATSRDGGTEAFF.

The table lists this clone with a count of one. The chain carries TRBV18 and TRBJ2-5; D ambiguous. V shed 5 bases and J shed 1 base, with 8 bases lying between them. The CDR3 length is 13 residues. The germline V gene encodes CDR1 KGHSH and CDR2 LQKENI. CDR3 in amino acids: CASSTEIQETQYF. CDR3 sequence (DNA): TGTGCCAGCTCAACCGAGATCCAAGAGACCCAGTACTTC.

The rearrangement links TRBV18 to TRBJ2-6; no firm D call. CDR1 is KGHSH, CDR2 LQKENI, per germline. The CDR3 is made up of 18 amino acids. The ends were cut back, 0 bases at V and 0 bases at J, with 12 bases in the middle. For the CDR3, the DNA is TGTGCCAGCTCACCACCTAGAATCGCCGGCTCTGGGGCCAACGTCCTGACTTTC. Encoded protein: CASSPPRIAGSGANVLTF.

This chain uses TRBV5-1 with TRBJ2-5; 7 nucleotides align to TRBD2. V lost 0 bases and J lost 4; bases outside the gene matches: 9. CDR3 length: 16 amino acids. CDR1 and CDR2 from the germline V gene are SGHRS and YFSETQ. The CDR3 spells CASSLDSVGGAETQYF. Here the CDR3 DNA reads TGCGCCAGCAGCTTGGATTCCGTGGGAGGGGCAGAGACCCAGTACTTC.

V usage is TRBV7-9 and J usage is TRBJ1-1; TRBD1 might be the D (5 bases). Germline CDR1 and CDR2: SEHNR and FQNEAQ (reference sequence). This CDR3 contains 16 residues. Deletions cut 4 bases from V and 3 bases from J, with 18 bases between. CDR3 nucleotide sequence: TGTGCCAGCAGCTCCGCCTGGGGCGATAGGGACACTGAAGCTTTCTTT. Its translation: CASSSAWGDRDTEAFF.

The CDR3 loop is CASTTDTYNEQFF. The CDR3 nucleotides are TGTGCCAGCACCACAGACACCTACAATGAGCAGTTCTTC. The chain is built from TRBV7-9 and TRBJ2-1; D is undetermined. Looked up from germline, CDR1 is SEHNR and CDR2 is FQNEAQ (reference sequence). The V gene lost 7 bases and the J gene lost 2 bases, with 9 bases spanning the gap. The CDR3 length is 13 residues.

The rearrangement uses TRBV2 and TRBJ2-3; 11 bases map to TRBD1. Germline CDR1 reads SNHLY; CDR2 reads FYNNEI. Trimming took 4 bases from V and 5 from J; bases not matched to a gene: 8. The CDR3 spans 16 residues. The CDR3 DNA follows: TGTGCCAGCAGTGCCCGGAGGACAGGGGGCAAAGATACGCAGTATTTT. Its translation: CASSARRTGGKDTQYF.

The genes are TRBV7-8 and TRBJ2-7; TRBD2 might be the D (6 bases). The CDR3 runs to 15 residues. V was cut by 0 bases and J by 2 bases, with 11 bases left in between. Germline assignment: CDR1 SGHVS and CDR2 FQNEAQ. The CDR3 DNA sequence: TGTGCCAGCAGCTTAGCAGGAGGGATCCCCTACGAGCAGTACTTC. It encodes CASSLAGGIPYEQYF.

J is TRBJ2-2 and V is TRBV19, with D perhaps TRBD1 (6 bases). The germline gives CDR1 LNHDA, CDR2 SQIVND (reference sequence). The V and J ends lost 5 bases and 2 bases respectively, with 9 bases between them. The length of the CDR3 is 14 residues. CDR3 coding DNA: TGTGCCAGTAGTTCGGGACACAACACCGGGGAGCTGTTTTTT. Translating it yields CASSSGHNTGELFF.

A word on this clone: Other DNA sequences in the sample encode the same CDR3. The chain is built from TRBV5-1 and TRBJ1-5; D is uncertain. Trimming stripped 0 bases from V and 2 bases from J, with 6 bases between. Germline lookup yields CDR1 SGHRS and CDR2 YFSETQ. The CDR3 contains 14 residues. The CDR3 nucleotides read TGCGCCAGCAGCTTGGGAACGGGCAATCAGCCCCAGCATTTT. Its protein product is CASSLGTGNQPQHF.

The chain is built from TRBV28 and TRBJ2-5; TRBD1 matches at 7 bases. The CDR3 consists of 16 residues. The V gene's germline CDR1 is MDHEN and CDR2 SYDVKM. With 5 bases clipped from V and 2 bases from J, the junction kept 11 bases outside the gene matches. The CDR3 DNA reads TGTGCCAGCAGTCCCTCCGGGACAGATTTACAAGAGACCCAGTACTTC. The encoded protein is CASSPSGTDLQETQYF.

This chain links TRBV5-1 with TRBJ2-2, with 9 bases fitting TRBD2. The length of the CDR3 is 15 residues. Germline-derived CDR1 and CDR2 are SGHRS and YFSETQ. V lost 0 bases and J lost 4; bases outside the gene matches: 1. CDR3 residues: CASSLGSGSTGELFF. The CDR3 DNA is TGCGCCAGCAGCTTGGGTAGCGGGAGCACCGGGGAGCTGTTTTTT.

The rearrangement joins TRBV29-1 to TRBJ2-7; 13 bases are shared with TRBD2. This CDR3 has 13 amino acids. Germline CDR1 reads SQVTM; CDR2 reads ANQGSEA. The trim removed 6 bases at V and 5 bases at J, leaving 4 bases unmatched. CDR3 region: CSVTGLAGNEQYF. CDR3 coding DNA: TGCAGCGTGACGGGACTAGCGGGAAACGAGCAGTACTTC.

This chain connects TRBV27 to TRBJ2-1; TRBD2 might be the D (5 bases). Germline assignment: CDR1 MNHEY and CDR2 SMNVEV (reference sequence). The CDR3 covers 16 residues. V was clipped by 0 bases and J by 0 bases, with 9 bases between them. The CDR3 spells CASSLSVGDSYNEQFF. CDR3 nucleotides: TGTGCCAGCAGTTTATCGGTGGGAGACTCCTACAATGAGCAGTTCTTC.

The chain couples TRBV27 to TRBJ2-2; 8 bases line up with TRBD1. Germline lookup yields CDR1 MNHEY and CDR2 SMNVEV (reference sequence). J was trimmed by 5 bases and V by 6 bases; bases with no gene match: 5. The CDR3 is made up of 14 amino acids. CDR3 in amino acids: CASRLDRGTGELFF. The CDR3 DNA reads TGTGCCAGCAGATTAGACAGGGGTACCGGGGAGCTGTTTTTT.

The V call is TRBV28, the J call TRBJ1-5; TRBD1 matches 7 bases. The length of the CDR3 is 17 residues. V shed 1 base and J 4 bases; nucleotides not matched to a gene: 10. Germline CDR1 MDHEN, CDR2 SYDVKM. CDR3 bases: TGTGCCAGCAGTTTATACGGCAGGGGGTTGGGGAATCAGCCCCAGCATTTT. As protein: CASSLYGRGLGNQPQHF.

CDR3 amino acids: CASSPLTTSGITGEQFF. The CDR3 region has the DNA TGTGCCAGTAGTCCCCTTACGACTAGCGGGATAACTGGTGAGCAGTTCTTC. The genes are TRBV19 and TRBJ2-1; 11 bases agree with TRBD2. The V gene's germline CDR1 is LNHDA and CDR2 SQIVND (reference sequence). Unmatched junction bases numbered 15, after V lost 5 bases and J lost 9 bases. There are 17 residues in the CDR3.

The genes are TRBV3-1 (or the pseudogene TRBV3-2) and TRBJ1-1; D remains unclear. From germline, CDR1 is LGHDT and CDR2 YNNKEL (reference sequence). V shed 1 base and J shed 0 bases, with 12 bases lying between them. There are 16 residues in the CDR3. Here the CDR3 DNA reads TGTGCCAGCAGCCAAGGCTTTGGGCTTTTGAACACTGAAGCTTTCTTT. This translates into CASSQGFGLLNTEAFF.

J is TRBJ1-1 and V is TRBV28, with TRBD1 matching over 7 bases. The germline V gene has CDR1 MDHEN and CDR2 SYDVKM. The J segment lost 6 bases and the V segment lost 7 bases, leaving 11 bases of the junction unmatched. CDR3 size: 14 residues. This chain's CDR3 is CASIGYRGDAEAFF. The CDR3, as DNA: TGTGCCAGCATTGGATACAGGGGTGACGCTGAAGCTTTCTTT.

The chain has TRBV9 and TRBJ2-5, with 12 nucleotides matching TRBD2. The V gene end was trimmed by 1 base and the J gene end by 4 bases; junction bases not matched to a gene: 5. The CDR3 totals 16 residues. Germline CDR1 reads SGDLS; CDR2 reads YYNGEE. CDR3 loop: CASSVRTSGIGETQYF. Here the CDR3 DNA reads TGTGCCAGCAGCGTACGGACTAGCGGGATCGGAGAGACCCAGTACTTC.

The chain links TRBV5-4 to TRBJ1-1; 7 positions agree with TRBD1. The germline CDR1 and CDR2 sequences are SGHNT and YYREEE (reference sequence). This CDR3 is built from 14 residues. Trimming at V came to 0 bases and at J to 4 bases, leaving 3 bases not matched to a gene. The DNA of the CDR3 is TGTGCCAGCAGCTTGGTGGGGGACAGCACTGAAGCTTTCTTT. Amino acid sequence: CASSLVGDSTEAFF.

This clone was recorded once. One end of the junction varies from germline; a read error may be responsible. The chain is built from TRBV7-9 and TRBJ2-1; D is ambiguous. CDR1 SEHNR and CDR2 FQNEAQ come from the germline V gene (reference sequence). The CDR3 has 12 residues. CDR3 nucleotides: TGTGCCAACAGCTTTGAGTACAATGAGCAGTTCTTC. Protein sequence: CANSFEYNEQFF. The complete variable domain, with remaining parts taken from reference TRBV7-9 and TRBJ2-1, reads DTGVSQNPRHKITKRGQNVTFRCDPISEHNRLYWYRQTLGQGPEFLTYFQNEAQLEKSRLLSDRFSAERPKGSFSTLEIQRTEQGDSAMYLCANSFEYNEQFFGPGTRLTVL.

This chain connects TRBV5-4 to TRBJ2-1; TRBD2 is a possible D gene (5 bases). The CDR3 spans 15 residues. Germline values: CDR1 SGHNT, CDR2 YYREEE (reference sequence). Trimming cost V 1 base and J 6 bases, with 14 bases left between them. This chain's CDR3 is CASSLSGSGPNEQFF. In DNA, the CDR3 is TGTGCCAGCAGCTTGTCCGGCAGCGGCCCCAATGAGCAGTTCTTC.

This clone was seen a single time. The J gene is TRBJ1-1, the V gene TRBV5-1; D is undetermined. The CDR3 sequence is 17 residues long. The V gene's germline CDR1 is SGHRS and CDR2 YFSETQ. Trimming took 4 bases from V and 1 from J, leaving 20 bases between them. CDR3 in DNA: TGCGCCAGCAGCACGGTGCACTACCCCGGGGAGAACACTGAAGCTTTCTTT. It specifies CASSTVHYPGENTEAFF.